Following are 5 T cell receptor beta chains from one sample sequenced in a study of T cell changes during pregnancy in multiple sclerosis. The repertoire was sequenced with immunoSEQ multiplex PCR; TCRdb's copy has only in-frame clones and lacks some. The sample shows 77,000 or so clones, roughly 95% of them seen only once. This sample comprised peripheral blood, obtained in the second trimester of pregnancy. All receptors derive from a female donor in good health, enrolled as a control in a pregnancy study.

The chain is built from TRBV7-3 and TRBJ2-1, with D maybe TRBD2 (7 bases). There are 16 residues in the CDR3. Germline V gives CDR1 SGHTA, CDR2 FQGTGA. Trimming removed 1 base from V and 0 bases from J, with 10 bases in between. CDR3 residues: CASSLKGGFSYNEQFF. CDR3 coding DNA: TGTGCCAGCAGCTTAAAGGGGGGGTTCTCCTACAATGAGCAGTTCTTC. Supplemented by reference TRBV7-3 and TRBJ2-1, the full variable domain reads GAGVSQTPSNKVTEKGKYVELRCDPISGHTALYWYRQSLGQGPEFLIYFQGTGAADDSGLPNDRFFAVRPEGSVSTLKIQRTERGDSAVYLCASSLKGGFSYNEQFFGPGTRLTVL.

This clone occurred once. This sequence joins TRBV7-2 and TRBJ1-2; D is unclear. The ends were cut back, 3 bases at V and 1 base at J, with 12 bases in the middle. CDR1 and CDR2 (germline): SGHTA, FQGNSA. The CDR3 is 15 amino acids. The CDR3 region is CASSFSADINYGYTF. The CDR3 DNA follows: TGTGCCAGCAGCTTCTCGGCAGACATTAACTATGGCTACACCTTC. Using reference TRBV7-2 and TRBJ1-2 for the parts outside the CDR3, the full variable domain is GAGVSQSPSNKVTEKGKDVELRCDPISGHTALYWYRQSLGQGLEFLIYFQGNSAPDKSGLPSDRFSAERTGGSVSTLTIQRTQQEDSAVYLCASSFSADINYGYTFGSGTRLTVV.

The chain has TRBV4-3 and TRBJ2-2, with 7 bases lining up with TRBD1. The V gene end was trimmed by 5 bases and the J gene end by 3 bases; junction bases not matched to a gene: 6. The length of the CDR3 is 15 residues. Germline V gives CDR1 LGHNA, CDR2 YSLEER. CDR3 sequence (DNA): TGCGCCAGCAGCGAGGGACAGTTGGACACCGGGGAGCTGTTTTTT. It encodes CASSEGQLDTGELFF.

The chain combines TRBV19 with TRBJ1-2; D perhaps matches TRBD1 (5 bases). In germline, CDR1 is LNHDA, CDR2 SQIVND (reference sequence). Trimming cost V 2 bases and J 2 bases, with 6 bases left between them. The CDR3 contains 13 residues. The CDR3, as DNA: TGTGCCAGTAGTATAAAGGGGAACTATGGCTACACCTTC. Translated: CASSIKGNYGYTF.

The J gene is TRBJ2-2, the V gene TRBV15; unclear D gene. Trimming took 5 bases from V and 1 from J, leaving 5 bases between them. Germline loops: CDR1 LNHNV, CDR2 YYDKDF (reference sequence). The CDR3 sequence is 13 residues long. CDR3 nucleotide sequence: TGTGCCACCAGCCCGGGGAACACCGGGGAGCTGTTTTTT. Amino acids: CATSPGNTGELFF. The full variable domain, in which reference TRBV15 and TRBJ2-2 provide the parts outside the CDR3, is DAMVIQNPRYQVTQFGKPVTLSCSQTLNHNVMYWYQQKSSQAPKLLFHYYDKDFNNEADTPDNFQSRRPNTSFCFLDIRSPGLGDTAMYLCATSPGNTGELFFGEGSRLTVL.